This T cell receptor beta chain derives from a study of blood T cell repertoires in COVID-19. This clone was counted between two and nine times. Per the authors' pipeline: Amplification with reference gene primers provided the estimates of nucleated cell counts. TCRdb keeps only in-frame clones here, not all; method: immunoSEQ multiplex PCR. The D gene and trimming were derived from the DNA, and the V and J assignments and clone size from that table. The sample records 150,000 to 200,000 clones, roughly 86% being singletons. The germline gives CDR1 MRHNA, CDR2 SNTAGT. Deletions cut 4 bases from V and 7 bases from J, with 8 bases between. This CDR3 is 13 amino acids long.

This chain connects TRBV6-4 to TRBJ1-6; D is unresolved. The clonotype originates from a man in his forties with active or convalescent COVID-19. Sample: peripheral blood. CDR3 protein: CASSAGLNSPLHF. As DNA, the CDR3 is TGTGCCAGCAGTGCGGGGTTGAATTCACCCCTCCACTTT.